This T cell receptor beta chain comes out of a study of shared clonotypes between healthy human individuals. Study details: Each donor's CD4 naive and CD4 memory cells filled three plates apiece, CD8 naive two, and CD8 memory one.

Every contributor of samples was a Caucasian grown-up residing in Nashville, Tennessee. The authors divided CD4+ cells into CD45RA+ naive and CD45RA-negative memory subsets. This CDR3 contains 15 residues. The germline CDR1 and CDR2 sequences are MNHEY and SVGAGI. V was pared by 4 bases and J by 1 base, with 13 bases between. Assay: immunoSEQ multiplex PCR; the TCRdb copy retains only in-frame clones and omits some. This table has a few million clones, 85% to 95% appearing once. Specimen: naive CD4+ T cells from PBMCs. As to subset: CD45RA+ positively selected. The sequence came from a man between 18 and 35 years old in good health. Some clones in this sample may be carry-over from other donors' samples. The chain has TRBV6-5 and TRBJ1-1; D is unclear. CDR3: CASSSQDGANTEAFF. CDR3 bases: TGTGCCAGCAGTTCTCAGGACGGAGCGAACACTGAAGCTTTCTTT.